This entry describes one T cell receptor (beta chain). Which antigen it targets is not known. The input lacks base qualities; no much larger clone sits a single base away. The data stem from a study of control samples from healthy donors and cancer patients (dated by TCRdb to between 2020 and 2021). The library was made by the immunoSEQ multiplex PCR assay. In TCRdb, the immuneACCESS table is reduced to in-frame sequences with V and J assigned. These tables do not hold every clone; where another copy was compared, an unresolved V gene accounts for under half, and the others remain unexplained. A total of about 150,000 clones appear in this sample, 80% to 95% of them only once. The top ten clones comprise less than 6% of the sample. From the germline V gene (reference sequence), CDR1 is SEHNR and CDR2 is FQNEAQ. From the cysteine up to the phenylalanine, the CDR3 has a length of 16 residues. Just CDR3 DNA is preserved here, 48 bases in frame from base 1. The V end loses 1 base and the J end loses 0 bases, and a stretch of 9 bases separates them.

The sequence links TRBV7-9 to TRBJ1-4; no confident D gene assignment can be made. The receptor was derived from a man aged 18 to 30 in good health. Sequenced sample: blood. This receptor carries the CDR3 CASSLGGTSTNEKLFF. The DNA sequence is given as TGTGCCAGCAGCTTAGGCGGAACGTCAACTAATGAAAAACTGTTTTTT.